This T cell receptor (beta chain) was retrieved from a study of chemoradiotherapy in HPV16-positive cancers. Study details: Candidate HPV-specific clones and shared TCR motifs came from two HPV16-positive patients.

The CDR3 is made up of 16 amino acids. Germline V lookup: CDR1 SGHTA, CDR2 FQGNSA. With 5 bases removed from V and 5 bases from J, the gap between germline ends came to 22 bases. Clones were sequenced by immunoSEQ multiplex PCR, and TCRdb holds only the in-frame ones, with some missing. The table shows about 22,000 clones, with approximately 92% occurring only once. Over chemoradiotherapy, repertoires were sampled more than once. Sequencing was performed on blood, taken from a patient who underwent chemoradiotherapy. The TCR originated in a human donor with HPV-associated anogenital cancer. The chain combines TRBV7-2 with TRBJ2-7; perhaps TRBD1 as D (6 bases). CDR3 loop: CASSTGGARRGNEQYF. The CDR3 DNA is TGTGCCAGCAGCACTGGGGGCGCCCGACGGGGCAACGAGCAGTACTTC.